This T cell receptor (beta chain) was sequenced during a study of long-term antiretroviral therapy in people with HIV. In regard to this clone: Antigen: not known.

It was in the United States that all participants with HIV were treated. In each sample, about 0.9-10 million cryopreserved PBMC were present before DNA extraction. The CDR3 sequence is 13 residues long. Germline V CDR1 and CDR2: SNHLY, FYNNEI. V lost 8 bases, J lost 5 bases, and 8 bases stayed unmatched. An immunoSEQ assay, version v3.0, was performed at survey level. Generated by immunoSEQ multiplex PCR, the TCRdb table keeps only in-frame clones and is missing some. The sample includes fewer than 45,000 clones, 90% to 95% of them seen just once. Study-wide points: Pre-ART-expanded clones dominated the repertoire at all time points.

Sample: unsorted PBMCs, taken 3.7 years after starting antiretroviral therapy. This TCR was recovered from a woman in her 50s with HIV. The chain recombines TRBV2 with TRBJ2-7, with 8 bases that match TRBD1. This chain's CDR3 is CASPAAGGNEQYF. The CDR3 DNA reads TGTGCCAGCCCTGCGGCAGGGGGCAACGAGCAGTACTTC.